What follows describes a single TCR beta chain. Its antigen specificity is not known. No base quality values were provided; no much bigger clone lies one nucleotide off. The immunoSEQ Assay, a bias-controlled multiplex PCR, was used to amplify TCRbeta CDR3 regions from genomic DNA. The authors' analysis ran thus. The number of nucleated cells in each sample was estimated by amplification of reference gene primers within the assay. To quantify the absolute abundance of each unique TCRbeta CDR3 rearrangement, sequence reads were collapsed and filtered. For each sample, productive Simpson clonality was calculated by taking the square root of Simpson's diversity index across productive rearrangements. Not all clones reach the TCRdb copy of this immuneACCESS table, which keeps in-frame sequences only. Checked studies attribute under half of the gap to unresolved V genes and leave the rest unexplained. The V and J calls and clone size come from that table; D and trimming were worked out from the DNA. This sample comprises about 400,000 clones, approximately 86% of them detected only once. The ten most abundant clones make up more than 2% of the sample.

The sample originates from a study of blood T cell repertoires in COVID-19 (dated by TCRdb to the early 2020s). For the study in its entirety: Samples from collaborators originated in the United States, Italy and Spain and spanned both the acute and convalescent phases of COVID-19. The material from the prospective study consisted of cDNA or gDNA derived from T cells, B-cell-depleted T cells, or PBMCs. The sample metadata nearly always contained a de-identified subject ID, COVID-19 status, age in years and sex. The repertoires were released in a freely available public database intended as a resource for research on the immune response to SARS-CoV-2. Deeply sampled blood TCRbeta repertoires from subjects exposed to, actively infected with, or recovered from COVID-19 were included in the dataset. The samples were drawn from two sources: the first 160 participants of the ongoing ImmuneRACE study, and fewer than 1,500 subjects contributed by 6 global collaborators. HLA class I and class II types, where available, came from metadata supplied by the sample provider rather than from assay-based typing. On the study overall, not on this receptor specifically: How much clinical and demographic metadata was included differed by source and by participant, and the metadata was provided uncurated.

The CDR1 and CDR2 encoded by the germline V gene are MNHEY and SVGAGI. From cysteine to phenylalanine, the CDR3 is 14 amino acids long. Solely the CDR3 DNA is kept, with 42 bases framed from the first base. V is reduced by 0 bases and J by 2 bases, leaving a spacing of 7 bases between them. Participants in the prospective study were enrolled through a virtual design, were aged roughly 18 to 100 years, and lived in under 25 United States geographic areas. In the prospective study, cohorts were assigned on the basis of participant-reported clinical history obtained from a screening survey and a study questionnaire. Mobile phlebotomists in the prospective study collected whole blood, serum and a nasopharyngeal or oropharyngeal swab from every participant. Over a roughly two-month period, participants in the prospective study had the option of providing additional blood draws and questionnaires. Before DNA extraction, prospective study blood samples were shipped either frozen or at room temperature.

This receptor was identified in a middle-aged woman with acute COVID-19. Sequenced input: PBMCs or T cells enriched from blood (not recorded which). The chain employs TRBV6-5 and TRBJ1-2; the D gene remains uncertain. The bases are TGTGCCAGCAGTTACTCGATCGGGAACTATGGCTACACCTTC. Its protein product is CASSYSIGNYGYTF.